This T cell receptor beta chain derives from a study of T cell repertoires in cytomegalovirus infection. Study-wide context: Recently identified HLA-C-restricted and well-studied HLA-B-restricted CMV epitopes were used. Indications came from public TCR beta signatures; they pointed to CMV infection and to a matching HLA type. General observations from the study: Adding up the frequency of public TCR beta families identified people who carried CMV plus the relevant HLA. There were HLA-C-restricted CMV-specific TCR beta clonotypes dominating the ex vivo response.

The V gene's germline CDR1 is SGHTA and CDR2 FQGNSA. J gave up 6 bases and V 3 bases, and 8 bases lay outside the gene matches. This CDR3 is 14 amino acids long. TCRdb passed the reads through MiXCR, listing each CDR3 protein once. This repertoire shows a few hundred thousand distinct CDR3 sequences, over 35% found once; its top ten account for roughly 50%. This clonotype turned up a few times. What it binds is unknown. This specimen was cultured PBMCs, taken from culture after CMV antigen stimulation. The chain couples TRBV7-2 to TRBJ2-7; 7 positions agree with TRBD2. The TCR sequence derives from a human donor in good health (CMV status not recorded). Some clones in this sample may be carry-over from other donors' samples. CDR3 in amino acids: CASSFGLVGVEQYF. DNA for the CDR3: TGTGCCAGCAGCTTTGGACTAGTTGGGGTCGAGCAGTACTTC.